This entry describes one T cell receptor beta chain. This sample stems from a study of blood T cell repertoires in COVID-19. Turning to the study itself: The cDNA or gDNA used as material had been derived from T cells, B-cell-depleted T cells, or PBMCs.

There are 16 residues in the CDR3. CDR1 is SGDLS, CDR2 YYNGEE, per germline. Germline trimming cut 0 bases from V and 2 bases from J; bases unmatched to any gene: 6. As originally analysed: It was from reference gene primer amplification that nucleated cell counts were estimated. Profiling relied on immunoSEQ multiplex PCR, and the TCRdb table lists in-frame clones only, not all of them. That table gives V, J and clone size, and the DNA gave D and trimming. The sample contains 93,000 or so clones, 70% to 90% of which appear only once. V gene TRBV9 combines with J gene TRBJ2-3, with 7 bases lining up with TRBD2. The TCR originated in a man aged 50 to 60 in a cohort sampled during active COVID-19. The sequenced sample was peripheral blood. In nucleotides, the CDR3 is TGTGCCAGCAGCGTAGGTAGCGGGTCGGTCACAGATACGCAGTATTTT. Its protein is CASSVGSGSVTDTQYF. Full variable domain (remainder filled in from reference TRBV9 and TRBJ2-3): DSGVTQTPKHLITATGQRVTLRCSPRSGDLSVYWYQQSLDQGLQFLIQYYNGEERAKGNILERFSAQQFPDLHSELNLSSLELGDSALYFCASSVGSGSVTDTQYFGPGTRLTVL.